This is a list of T cell receptor beta chains from one sample in a study of blood T cell repertoires in COVID-19. Clones were sequenced by immunoSEQ multiplex PCR, and TCRdb holds only the in-frame ones, with some missing. Of roughly 100,000 clones listed, approximately 83% are singletons. The material sequenced was peripheral blood. These receptors all come from a woman of 80 years or more with active or convalescent COVID-19. Both conserved end residues are part of each CDR3. Each record gives: V gene, J gene, CDR3 protein.

>TRBV30|TRBJ1-4
CAWSPSGEKLFF
>TRBV5-1|TRBJ2-2
CASSRSDTGELFF
>TRBV27|TRBJ2-7
CASRLGQQGVYEQYF
>TRBV19|TRBJ1-5
CASSIQGAQPQHF
>TRBV6-1|TRBJ1-3
CASSHTAFSGNTIYF
>TRBV7-2|TRBJ2-4
CASSSWTSGTNIQYF
>TRBV28|TRBJ1-1
CASSRRQGSAGTEAFF
>TRBV5-1|TRBJ1-2
CASRPTGTGLNYGYTF
>TRBV18|TRBJ2-7
CASSPPGEASYEQYF
>TRBV28|TRBJ1-5
CASNPGGGTQHF
>TRBV11-3|TRBJ2-1
CASSLGPNSGHHNEQFF
>TRBV5-1|TRBJ2-5
CASSPNTLSGSRETQYF
>TRBV19|TRBJ1-5
CASSSVGEGGNQPQHF
>TRBV7-2|TRBJ1-5
CASSLVGGSNQPQHF
>TRBV5-1|TRBJ1-4
CASSFVPGQATNEKLFF
>TRBV18|TRBJ2-1
CASSPRDRAKNEQFF
>TRBV9|TRBJ2-1
CASTQGDRAHNEQFF
>TRBV24-1|TRBJ2-3
CATSDSLPSGQGTDTQYF
>TRBV25-1|TRBJ1-2
CASMRTGTSGYTF
>TRBV18|TRBJ2-2
CASSANERGAHTGELFF
>TRBV6-2/TRBV6-3|TRBJ1-1
CASSYLQVTQVGWATEAFF
>TRBV2|TRBJ2-3
CASRVLGADTQYF
>TRBV18|TRBJ1-2
CASSPFPRDGYTF
>TRBV29-1|TRBJ1-4
CSGGGAATNEKLFF
>TRBV7-9|TRBJ2-2
CASSLTILGAGGPTGELFF
>TRBV20-1|TRBJ1-2
CSAPGAVGYTF